This entry describes one TCR beta chain. The repertoire was sequenced with immunoSEQ multiplex PCR; TCRdb's copy has only in-frame clones and lacks some. The table has about 45,000 clones, more than 65% seen once. The J segment lost 2 bases and the V segment lost 7 bases, leaving 2 bases of the junction unmatched. Germline V lookup: CDR1 MNHNS, CDR2 SASEGT. The CDR3 has 14 residues. The entry originates in a study of OX40 agonist ivuxolimab in advanced cancers. Looking at the study overall: An anti-OX40 (CD134) antibody with agonistic activity, ivuxolimab, was administered to patients. Across the patients, intravenous ivuxolimab was delivered every 2 weeks at 0.01 to 10 mg/kg.

This clonotype was obtained from an adult with an advanced solid tumor such as melanoma, head and neck, liver or kidney cancer. This chain joins TRBV6-1 and TRBJ1-3, with 10 bases matching TRBD1. The sequenced sample was CD4+ or CD8+ T cells sorted from blood, obtained in a trial of the OX40 agonist ivuxolimab. In nucleotides, the CDR3 is TGTGCCAGCACTGGACAGGGGGCTGGAAACACCATATATTTT. Its protein product is CASTGQGAGNTIYF.